The 13 T cell receptor beta chains below come from one sample, sequenced in a study of T cell responses to AZD1222 COVID-19 vaccine. Using immunoSEQ multiplex PCR, the repertoire was profiled, and TCRdb retains in-frame clones only, with some absent. The sample contains under 110,000 clones, 90% of which appear only once. This sample comprised peripheral blood, obtained on day 0 of AZD1222 vaccination. The receptors stem from an adult in good health.

The chain carries TRBV5-1 and TRBJ1-3; no definite D call. The CDR3 length is 16 residues. The germline V and J ends were trimmed by 0 bases and 0 bases, with 10 bases remaining between them. Germline V CDR1 and CDR2: SGHRS, YFSETQ. CDR3 loop: CASSLGEAISGNTIYF. The DNA for the CDR3 is TGCGCCAGCAGCTTGGGGGAGGCAATCTCTGGAAACACCATATATTTT.

J is TRBJ2-7 and V is TRBV19; D ambiguous. In germline, CDR1 is LNHDA, CDR2 SQIVND (reference sequence). V gave up 5 bases and J gave up 1 base, with 12 bases separating them. The CDR3 length is 14 residues. CDR3 sequence reads: CASSRKRASYEQYF. The DNA for the CDR3 is TGTGCCAGTAGTCGCAAGAGAGCTTCCTACGAGCAGTACTTC. Filled out from reference TRBV19 and TRBJ2-7, the complete variable domain reads DGGITQSPKYLFRKEGQNVTLSCEQNLNHDAMYWYRQDPGQGLRLIYYSQIVNDFQKGDIAEGYSVSREKKESFPLTVTSAQKNPTAFYLCASSRKRASYEQYFGPGTRLTVT.

This chain joins TRBV5-5 and TRBJ2-1; 8 positions agree with TRBD1. CDR3 length equals 12 residues. Germline loops: CDR1 SGHKS, CDR2 YYEKEE (reference sequence). Trimming took 4 bases from V and 9 from J; bases not matched to a gene: 3. In DNA, the CDR3 is TGTGCCAGCAGCCTAGACAGGGGTGAGCAGTTCTTC. Translated: CASSLDRGEQFF.

This chain connects TRBV9 to TRBJ2-1; D is ambiguous. The CDR3 loop spans 15 amino acids. Trimming cost V 4 bases and J 2 bases, with 13 bases left between them. Germline CDR1 is SGDLS and CDR2 is YYNGEE. The CDR3 loop is CASSLHSSTYNEQFF. CDR3 bases: TGTGCCAGCAGCCTCCACAGCTCGACCTACAATGAGCAGTTCTTC.

The chain uses TRBV5-4 and TRBJ2-1, with TRBD2 matching over 7 bases. The CDR3 covers 16 residues. Trimming removed 0 bases from V and 2 bases from J; junction bases left unmatched: 5. Germline assignment: CDR1 SGHNT and CDR2 YYREEE (reference sequence). The CDR3 DNA reads TGTGCCAGCAGCTTGGCGGGCGGGAGTACCTACAATGAGCAGTTCTTC. Amino acid sequence: CASSLAGGSTYNEQFF.

The rearrangement joins TRBV4-2 to TRBJ2-1; D is possibly TRBD2 (6 bases). The CDR3 is 16 residues long. V was shortened by 0 bases and J by 0 bases, with 9 bases between the two germline ends. Germline lookup yields CDR1 LGHNA and CDR2 YNFKEQ. CDR3 bases: TGTGCCAGCAGCCAAGAGGAGGGGAGCTCCTACAATGAGCAGTTCTTC. The encoded protein is CASSQEEGSSYNEQFF.

The chain joins TRBV5-4 to TRBJ2-1; a possible D gene is TRBD2 (7 bases). Germline values: CDR1 SGHNT, CDR2 YYREEE (reference sequence). Deletions cut 4 bases from V and 2 bases from J, with 10 bases between. CDR3 length: 14 residues. The CDR3 sequence: CASSRGGPYNEQFF. The CDR3 DNA sequence: TGTGCCAGCAGCCGCGGGGGCCCCTACAATGAGCAGTTCTTC.

The V gene is TRBV5-1, the J gene TRBJ2-7, with 7 bases matching TRBD2. Germline CDR1 is SGHRS and CDR2 is YFSETQ. This CDR3 has 13 residues. V was clipped by 3 bases and J by 0 bases; unmatched bases: 0. Here the CDR3 DNA reads TGCGCCAGCAGCTGGGGGGGCTCCTACGAGCAGTACTTC. Amino acid sequence: CASSWGGSYEQYF. Using reference TRBV5-1 and TRBJ2-7 for the parts outside the CDR3, the full variable domain is KAGVTQTPRYLIKTRGQQVTLSCSPISGHRSVSWYQQTPGQGLQFLFEYFSETQRNKGNFPGRFSGRQFSNSRSEMNVSTLELGDSALYLCASSWGGSYEQYFGPGTRLTVT.

CDR3 nucleotides: TGTGCCAGCAGCCATACAACCGGGACTAGCGGGACAACCCTTAGGACCCAGTACTTC. Its translation is CASSHTTGTSGTTLRTQYF. The chain employs TRBV3-1 (or the pseudogene TRBV3-2) and TRBJ2-5; 13 bases match TRBD2. The CDR3 has 19 amino acids. Germline V gene sequence: CDR1 LGHDT, CDR2 YNNKEL (reference sequence). Trimming removed 3 bases from V and 7 bases from J; junction bases left unmatched: 17.

This chain uses TRBV10-3 with TRBJ1-1; no reliable D call. There are 15 residues in the CDR3. Per germline, CDR1 ENHRY and CDR2 SYGVKD. Trimming removed 11 bases from V and 1 base from J, with 20 bases in between. CDR3 residues: CASTRDGGRNTEAFF. CDR3 DNA: TGTGCCTCTACTCGAGACGGCGGTCGGAACACTGAAGCTTTCTTT.

This chain joins TRBV28 and TRBJ1-2, with no clear D. CDR1 and CDR2 from the germline V gene are MDHEN and SYDVKM. V was cut by 10 bases and J by 5 bases, with 20 bases left in between. The CDR3 contains 14 residues. The CDR3 region has the DNA TGTGCCACAGTCCCGAGAACTCTCTTTTATGGCTACACCTTC. This codes for CATVPRTLFYGYTF.

V gene TRBV2 combines with J gene TRBJ1-3; tentative D call: TRBD1 (5 bases). The CDR3 has 16 amino acids. Germline CDR1 reads SNHLY; CDR2 reads FYNNEI. V was clipped by 4 bases and J by 4 bases, with 17 bases between them. The CDR3, as DNA: TGTGCCAGCAGTGTGTCCAGGGCTACTGAAGGAAACACCATATATTTT. It translates to CASSVSRATEGNTIYF.

A single count supports this clone. This chain joins TRBV4-1 and TRBJ2-1, with D maybe TRBD1 (6 bases). This CDR3 spans 17 amino acids. Trimming shortened V by 0 bases and J by 6 bases, and 18 bases separated the two germline ends. CDR1 and CDR2 from the germline V gene are MGHRA and YSYEKL. This CDR3 reads CASSQDFVQGLSNEQFF. DNA for the CDR3: TGCGCCAGCAGCCAAGATTTTGTACAGGGCTTATCCAATGAGCAGTTCTTC.